These T cell receptor beta chains were read from a single sample in a study of blood T cell repertoires in COVID-19. Only in-frame clones appear in the TCRdb table, and some are missing; sequencing was by immunoSEQ multiplex PCR. The table shows over 200,000 clones, with 65% to 85% occurring only once. What was sequenced was peripheral blood. The receptors were sampled from a woman between 50 and 59 years old with acute or convalescent COVID-19. The CDR3 runs from the conserved cysteine through the conserved F or W. The D gene is left open where the match is weak. The listing skips clone size in some rows; elsewhere it reads once, few, many or a size class.

TRBJ1-1 - TRBV4-1 few TGCGCCAGCAGCCAAGGCGCCCTGAATCAAGCTTTCTTT CASSQGALNQAFF
TRBJ2-5 TRBD2 TRBV3-1/TRBV3-2 - TGTGCCAGCAGCCGACTAGCGGGGCAGGCGGAGACCCAGTACTTC CASSRLAGQAETQYF
TRBJ2-1 - TRBV5-1 - TGCGCCAGCAGCCCCCGAGGTAGCTATGATGAGCAGTTCTTC CASSPRGSYDEQFF
TRBJ1-1 - TRBV20-1 once TGCAGTGCCCTAGAAGTGGTGGAAGCTTTCTTT CSALEVVEAFF
TRBJ2-7 - TRBV7-3 - TGTGCCAGCAGCTTAAGTCCCCAAACAGGCTCCTACGAGCAGTACTTC CASSLSPQTGSYEQYF
TRBJ1-2 - TRBV5-1 - TGCGCCAGCAGCCCACAGGGTGAGAATGGCTACACCTTC CASSPQGENGYTF
TRBJ2-6 TRBD1 TRBV24-1 - TGTGCCACCAGTGTCAGTGGACAGGGAGCCTCTGGGGCCAACGTCCTGACTTTC CATSVSGQGASGANVLTF
TRBJ2-5 - TRBV10-3 - TGTGCCATCAGTCACGACAGGTTCCAAGAGACCCAGTACTTC CAISHDRFQETQYF
TRBJ1-2 - TRBV15 - TGTGCCACCAGCAGAGATCGGACAGCTGCTCTCTATGGCTACACCTTC CATSRDRTAALYGYTF
TRBJ2-1 TRBD1 TRBV19 - TGTGCCGCCTCCTCCGGGACAGGGCGTTCTGCGGGCCATGAGCAGTTCTTC CAASSGTGRSAGHEQFF
TRBJ2-3 TRBD2 TRBV5-6 - TGTGCCAGCAGGCATTGGGGGGGTCGCACAGATACGCAGTATTTT CASRHWGGRTDTQYF
TRBJ2-3 TRBD2 TRBV2 once TGTGCCAGCACTAGCGGGAGGGAAGATACGCAGTATTTT CASTSGREDTQYF
TRBJ2-3 - TRBV6-1 - TGTGCCAGCAGTGACCAGGGCCGGAGAGATACGCAGTATTTT CASSDQGRRDTQYF
TRBJ2-7 TRBD2 TRBV3-1/TRBV3-2 - TGTGCCAGTAGAGGCTCAAAACTAGCGGGAGTTTCCTACGAGCAGTACTTC CASRGSKLAGVSYEQYF
TRBJ2-1 - TRBV9 - TGTGCCAGCAGAGCAGGGTTAGGTGAGCAGTTCTTC CASRAGLGEQFF
TRBJ2-7 - TRBV2 - TGTGCCAGCAGTGAAAGGAGGAGGCGGGACGGCGAGCAGTACTTC CASSERRRRDGEQYF
TRBJ1-2 - TRBV2 - TGTGCCAGCAGTGAAGCGGGGGCGCTTACCTATGGCTACACCTTC CASSEAGALTYGYTF
TRBJ2-3 - TRBV11-2 - TGTGCCACCAGGTCCCCTCCCACAGATACGCAGTATTTT CATRSPPTDTQYF
TRBJ1-2 TRBD1 TRBV5-1 - TGCGCCAGCAGAGTGACGGCGGGACAGGACTATGGCTACACCTTC CASRVTAGQDYGYTF
TRBJ2-7 TRBD2 TRBV5-1 - TGCGCCAGCAGCGGGACTAGCGGTACCTACGAGCAGTACTTC CASSGTSGTYEQYF
TRBJ2-1 TRBD2 TRBV6-4 few TGTGCCAGCAGTGGACTAGCCGGGAATGAGCAGTTCTTC CASSGLAGNEQFF
TRBJ2-7 - TRBV10-1 - TGCGCCAGCAGTGAGGGGGGGGCTGGTTTGGACGAGCAGTACTTC CASSEGGAGLDEQYF
TRBJ1-1 - TRBV21-1 - TGTGCCAGCAGCAAAGGACGGCAGGGGGGCCCTGAAGCTTTCTTT CASSKGRQGGPEAFF
TRBJ2-1 TRBD2 TRBV4-2 - TGTGCCAGCAGCCAAGAATTACTAGCGGGAATGAATGAGCAGTTCTTC CASSQELLAGMNEQFF
TRBJ2-7 TRBD1 TRBV2 - TGTGCCAGCAGTGAAGCTATGACAGGGGCTGACGAGCAGTACTTC CASSEAMTGADEQYF
TRBJ2-1 - TRBV5-6 - TGTGCCAGCAGCTTGGACGGCAATGAGCAGTTCTTC CASSLDGNEQFF
TRBJ1-1 - TRBV5-1 - TGCGCCAGCAGCTTAGACAGTCCTTACACTGAAGCTTTCTTT CASSLDSPYTEAFF
TRBJ2-5 TRBD2 TRBV5-4 - TGTGCCAGCACCCCAGGGACTAGGAAAGCAACCGAGACCCAGTACTTC CASTPGTRKATETQYF
TRBJ1-1 - TRBV2 - TGTGCCAGCCTATACTCGCTCGACACTGAAGCTTTCTTT CASLYSLDTEAFF
TRBJ2-3 TRBD1 TRBV6-1 - TGTGCCAGCAGTGAGAGGACAGGGATTACAGATACGCAGTATTTT CASSERTGITDTQYF
TRBJ2-1 - TRBV3-1/TRBV3-2 - TGTGCCAGCAGCCAACGGTTTCACTCCTACAATGAGCAGTTCTTC CASSQRFHSYNEQFF
TRBJ2-3 TRBD2 TRBV27 - TGTGCCAGCAGTTATCTGGCCCTAGCGGGAGAAGGGTCAGATACGCAGTATTTT CASSYLALAGEGSDTQYF
TRBJ2-7 - TRBV7-5 - TGTGCCAGAAGCTTCTCCGGGACAGGGGTGACGGGGCAGTACTTC CARSFSGTGVTGQYF
TRBJ2-7 - TRBV28 - TGTGCCAGCAGACCAGGTCCGGGGATTAATTACGAGCAGTACTTC CASRPGPGINYEQYF
TRBJ2-6 - TRBV18 - TGTGCCAGCTCACCCCCAGGGGTTGGGGCCAACGTCCTGACTTTC CASSPPGVGANVLTF
TRBJ1-1 TRBD1 TRBV5-1 - TGCGCCAGCAGCCAGGACAGGGGGATCACTGAAGCTTTCTTT CASSQDRGITEAFF
TRBJ1-5 TRBD1 TRBV10-3 - TGTGCCAAATTGGACAGGGGGAATCAGCCCCAGCATTTT CAKLDRGNQPQHF
TRBJ2-7 TRBD1 TRBV27 once TGTGCCAGCACGCCTCTAGGGACAGGGGGCTTGTACGAGCAGTACTTC CASTPLGTGGLYEQYF
TRBJ1-1 - TRBV9 - TGTGCCAGCAGCGTAGTATCCTGGAACACTGAAGCTTTCTTT CASSVVSWNTEAFF
TRBJ2-2 - TRBV2 - TGTGCCAGCAGGGTGGCGGGAACAGATACCGGGGAGCTGTTTTTT CASRVAGTDTGELFF
TRBJ2-6 TRBD2 TRBV24-1 - TGTGCCACCAGTGATTCCGGGACTAGCGGAGACTCTAGGGCCAACGTCCTGACTTTC CATSDSGTSGDSRANVLTF
TRBJ2-5 - TRBV5-1 - TGCGCCAGCAGCTTCTACGGGACACATCAAGAGACCCAGTACTTC CASSFYGTHQETQYF
TRBJ1-6 TRBD1 TRBV30 few TGTGCCTGGAGAGGGGGCGCGGTGAGCTCACCCCTCCACTTT CAWRGGAVSSPLHF
TRBJ1-1 - TRBV14 - TGTGCCAGCAGCAGAACAGTAGAAGCTTTCTTT CASSRTVEAFF